This T cell receptor (beta chain) was identified during a study of blood T cell repertoires in COVID-19. On the study more broadly: The United States, Italy and Spain provided the acute and convalescent COVID-19 samples. The cDNA or gDNA used as material had been derived from T cells, B-cell-depleted T cells, or PBMCs.

Authors' analysis steps: Researchers report that nucleated cell counts were estimated from reference gene primer amplification. Assay: immunoSEQ multiplex PCR; the TCRdb copy retains only in-frame clones and omits some. From that table come the V and J calls and clone size; the DNA was used to work out D and trimming. The sample contains some 68,000 clones, 80% to 90% of which appear only once. Germline CDR1 is MGHRA and CDR2 is YSYEKL. This CDR3 comprises 17 residues. The ends lost 1 base at V and 6 bases at J; junction bases unmatched: 10. V usage is TRBV4-1 and J usage is TRBJ2-7, with 12 bases aligning to TRBD1. What was sequenced was peripheral blood. The sequence came from a human donor in a cohort sampled during active COVID-19. In DNA form, the CDR3 reads TGCGCCAGCAGCCAAGTAGGCCGAGGGACAGGGGGCGGCGAGCAGTACTTC. This sequence encodes CASSQVGRGTGGGEQYF.